These T cell receptor beta chains were read from a single sample in a study of blood T cell repertoires in COVID-19. Data came from immunoSEQ multiplex PCR; TCRdb stores just in-frame clones and leaves some out. Among over 150,000 clones listed, around 95% were seen once. The specimen was peripheral blood. These receptors all stem from a man between 25 and 39 years old with COVID-19, enrolled during active disease. Both conserved end residues are part of each CDR3. The D gene is left open where the match is weak. Rows may omit the clone size; those that give it use once, few, many or a size class.

>-|-|TRBV11-1|TRBJ1-1
TGTGCCAGCAGCTTGTTCGGGGTCAACACTGAAGCTTTCTTT
CASSLFGVNTEAFF
>-|-|TRBV15|TRBJ1-1
TGTGCCACCAGCGGAGGAGCGAACACTGAAGCTTTCTTT
CATSGGANTEAFF
>TRBD2|-|TRBV2|TRBJ2-2
TGTGCCAGCCCCTCGACTAGCGGGGGGGCCGGGGAGCTGTTTTTT
CASPSTSGGAGELFF
>TRBD1|-|TRBV6-5|TRBJ2-7
TGTGCCAGCAGTTGGACAGGGGGTGGACCCGGGGAGCAGTACTTC
CASSWTGGGPGEQYF
>TRBD2|-|TRBV9|TRBJ2-1
TGTGCCAGCAGCGTAGCAGGGCTAGCGGTCCACAATGAGCAGTTCTTC
CASSVAGLAVHNEQFF
>-|-|TRBV10-1|TRBJ1-2
TGCGCCAGCGGGGGGGATGGCGGGGAATGGAACTATGGCTACACCTTC
CASGGDGGEWNYGYTF
>TRBD2|-|TRBV27|TRBJ2-1
TGTGCCAGCAGTTTATCATATCGACTAGCGGGGAGCAATGAGCAGTTCTTC
CASSLSYRLAGSNEQFF
>-|-|TRBV3-1/TRBV3-2|TRBJ1-1
TGTGCCAGCAGTCCTCGACAGTTGAACACTGAAGCTTTCTTT
CASSPRQLNTEAFF
>-|-|TRBV3-1/TRBV3-2|TRBJ1-1
TGTGCCAGCAGCCAAGGCGCCGGGATGAACACTGAAGCTTTCTTT
CASSQGAGMNTEAFF
>-|once|TRBV6-1|TRBJ1-2
TGTGCCAGCAGTGCGAGACCCCCGCGACACGGATACTATGGCTACACCTTC
CASSARPPRHGYYGYTF
>-|-|TRBV4-1|TRBJ2-7
TGCGCCAGCAGCCAGGAAGGGGGGCCGGGACAGAGCTCCTACGAGCAGTACTTC
CASSQEGGPGQSSYEQYF
>TRBD1|-|TRBV19|TRBJ2-3
TGTGCCAGTAGTATGGGACAGGGGTCAGATACGCAGTATTTT
CASSMGQGSDTQYF
>-|-|TRBV6-5|TRBJ2-2
TGTGCCAGCGTGAGCCGAACCGGGGAGCTGTTTTTT
CASVSRTGELFF
>-|once|TRBV30|TRBJ1-1
TGTGCCTGGAGGAGACAGGAGGACACTGAAGCTTTCTTT
CAWRRQEDTEAFF
>TRBD1|-|TRBV7-9|TRBJ2-7
TGTGCCAGCAGCTTTCCGGGACAGCCCTACGAGCAGTACTTC
CASSFPGQPYEQYF
>TRBD2|-|TRBV11-1|TRBJ2-5
TGTGCCAGCAGCCCCGGGACTAGCGGGGACCAAGAGACCCAGTACTTC
CASSPGTSGDQETQYF
>-|-|TRBV29-1|TRBJ2-1
TGCAGCGTTGAAGATCCAGACCGGGATTTGGATGAGCAGTTCTTC
CSVEDPDRDLDEQFF
>-|-|TRBV13|TRBJ1-1
TGTGCCAGCAGCCAGGGTAATGGGGAAGCTTTCTTT
CASSQGNGEAFF
>TRBD2|-|TRBV6-4|TRBJ2-3
TGTGCCAGCGCCACACTAGCGGGGGCCACAGATACGCAGTATTTT
CASATLAGATDTQYF
>TRBD1|-|TRBV19|TRBJ2-3
TGTGCCAGTAGGCGGACAGGGGGCACAGATACGCAGTATTTT
CASRRTGGTDTQYF
>TRBD1|-|TRBV30|TRBJ1-4
TGTGCCTGGGAATACAGGGGAAATGAAAAACTGTTTTTT
CAWEYRGNEKLFF
>-|-|TRBV5-4|TRBJ2-7
TGTGCCAGCAGCTTGTCGGCGGGGAACGAGCAGTACTTC
CASSLSAGNEQYF
>-|-|TRBV5-6|TRBJ2-5
TGTGCCAGCAGCCCCCTGGGGGGGGACAAAGAGACCCAGTACTTC
CASSPLGGDKETQYF
>TRBD2|-|TRBV9|TRBJ2-3
TGTGCCAGCAGCACAACTAGCGGGGGGGCTCGGACAGATACGCAGTATTTT
CASSTTSGGARTDTQYF
>-|-|TRBV29-1|TRBJ2-2
TGCAGCGTGCCAACTCCGGCGAACACCGGGGAGCTGTTTTTT
CSVPTPANTGELFF
>-|few|TRBV4-1|TRBJ2-7
TGCGCCAGCAGCCAAGAGGCCAGGATCTCCTACGAGCAGTACTTC
CASSQEARISYEQYF
>TRBD1|-|TRBV6-2/TRBV6-3|TRBJ1-5
TGTGCCAGCAGTTATCAGGGGGCTATCGGCAATCAGCCCCAGCATTTT
CASSYQGAIGNQPQHF
>TRBD1|-|TRBV19|TRBJ1-1
TGTGCCAGTAATCCCTCGACAGGGATTAACACTGAAGCTTTCTTT
CASNPSTGINTEAFF
>-|-|TRBV3-1/TRBV3-2|TRBJ1-4
TGTGCCAGCAGCTTGCGGACTGCAACTAATGAAAAACTGTTTTTT
CASSLRTATNEKLFF
>TRBD1|-|TRBV10-3|TRBJ2-2
TGTGCCATCAGTGAATTGGGGCAGGGGGCTGCCGGGGAGCTGTTTTTT
CAISELGQGAAGELFF
>-|-|TRBV11-3|TRBJ2-7
TGTGCCAGCAGCTTAGAGGGGGGCGAGCAGTACTTC
CASSLEGGEQYF
>-|-|TRBV12-3/TRBV12-4|TRBJ1-2
TGTGCCAGCAGTATTACGACAGGCTATGGCTACACCTTC
CASSITTGYGYTF
>-|-|TRBV27|TRBJ1-3
TGTGCCAGCAGTTTATCTGGTGAACTCGGTGGAAACACCATATATTTT
CASSLSGELGGNTIYF
>TRBD1|-|TRBV5-1|TRBJ2-1
TGCGCCAGCAGCCGGGGCAGGGACAGTACCTACAATGAGCAGTTCTTC
CASSRGRDSTYNEQFF
>-|-|TRBV7-6|TRBJ1-6
TGTGCCAGCAGCTTAGGGGGTACAGGGAGTCCATCACCCCTCCACTTT
CASSLGGTGSPSPLHF
>TRBD2|-|TRBV6-6|TRBJ2-1
TGTGCCAGCAGGGGAGTGACTAGCGCCCTCAATGAGCAGTTCTTC
CASRGVTSALNEQFF
>TRBD2|-|TRBV11-2|TRBJ2-5
TGTGCCAGCATCCCGACTAGCGGGGCCCAAGAGACCCAGTACTTC
CASIPTSGAQETQYF
>TRBD2|-|TRBV5-6|TRBJ2-1
TGTGCCAGCAGGCGGACTAGCGGGGGCTCCTTCCTTGAGCAGTTCTTC
CASRRTSGGSFLEQFF
>-|-|TRBV9|TRBJ2-7
TGTGCCAGCAGCGTAGGGAGGAGCTCCTACGAGCAGTACTTC
CASSVGRSSYEQYF
>TRBD1|-|TRBV18|TRBJ2-3
TGTGCCAGCTCACCGCGGCAAGACAGGGGTCGTACAGATACGCAGTATTTT
CASSPRQDRGRTDTQYF
>-|-|TRBV7-6|TRBJ1-3
TGTGCCAGCAGTCAAGAGGACAAGGGTGTTGGAAACACCATATATTTT
CASSQEDKGVGNTIYF
>-|-|TRBV5-6|TRBJ1-2
TGTGCCAGCAGCTTGTTGGGCAGGGATCAGTCCTTC
CASSLLGRDQSF
>-|once|TRBV9|TRBJ1-3
TGTGCCAGCAGCCCCAGCTCTGGAAACACCATATATTTT
CASSPSSGNTIYF
>-|few|TRBV19|TRBJ1-5
TGTGCCAGTAGTCCAGCAGGGAGCAATCAGCCCCAGCATTTT
CASSPAGSNQPQHF
>TRBD1|-|TRBV6-5|TRBJ1-1
TGTGCCAGCAGGGACTGGGGACAGGGGGCTAGGGCTTTCTTT
CASRDWGQGARAFF
>TRBD2|-|TRBV9|TRBJ2-7
TGTGCCAGCAGCGTAGTACCTAGCGGGGGGCCCTACGAGCAGTACTTC
CASSVVPSGGPYEQYF
>-|-|TRBV27|TRBJ2-3
TGTGCCAGCAGTTTATATGGGGGGATCGAGGATACGCAGTATTTT
CASSLYGGIEDTQYF
>-|-|TRBV6-5|TRBJ1-1
TGTGCCAGCACCGAGGGTTTCACTGAAGCTTTCTTT
CASTEGFTEAFF
>TRBD1|once|TRBV4-1|TRBJ2-2
TGCGCCAGCAGCCAAGTACCCGGGACAGGGGGCACCGGGGAGCTGTTTTTT
CASSQVPGTGGTGELFF
>-|-|TRBV24-1|TRBJ2-5
TGTGCCACCAGTGATACAGGGCAGGAGACCCAGTACTTC
CATSDTGQETQYF